The clone carrying this T cell receptor beta chain has a count of ten or more. Its antigen is as yet unknown. Described time point: pre-sensitization, week 0. Indicated treatment: therapeutic diphenylcyclopropenone sensitization with weekly scalp DPC. Samples of blood were obtained prior to the application of each patch test. TCRdb itself ran the RACE reads through MiXCR, one entry per CDR3 protein. The profile covers 350,000 to 450,000 distinct CDR3 sequences, with roughly 5.3% appearing a single time and 2.5% to 3% taken by the ten largest. These data originate in a study of human T cells and chemical hapten exposure. General study results and limits: With regard to DPC sensitization, TCRs above 1 in 1000 frequency did not change.

Looked up from germline, CDR1 is SGHTA and CDR2 is FQGNSA. The CDR3 runs to 13 residues. V was shortened by 3 bases and J by 0 bases, with 4 bases between the two germline ends. This specimen consisted of whole blood, obtained in connection with sensitization to the hapten diphenylcyclopropenone (DPC). The chain joins TRBV7-2 to TRBJ2-3; D is undetermined. This sequence was found in a woman aged 50 to 65 with alopecia areata. Some clones in this sample may be carry-over from other donors' samples. CDR3 amino acids: CASSFVSTDTQYF. As DNA, the CDR3 is TGTGCCAGCAGCTTCGTTAGCACAGATACGCAGTATTTT.